This T cell receptor beta chain was identified in a study of T cell responses to AZD1222 COVID-19 vaccine. V shed 7 bases and J shed 0 bases, with 10 bases lying between them. The CDR3 is made up of 13 amino acids. Per the germline V gene, CDR1 is SQVTM and CDR2 is ANQGSEA. TCRdb keeps only in-frame clones here, not all; method: immunoSEQ multiplex PCR. The sample records some 110,000 clones, about 80% being singletons. This specimen consisted of peripheral blood, obtained on day 0 of AZD1222 vaccination. The receptor comes from an adult in good health. J is TRBJ1-3 and V is TRBV29-1; D is uncertain. The CDR3: CSAQLPSGNTIYF. The DNA of the CDR3 is TGCAGCGCACAGCTCCCCTCTGGAAACACCATATATTTT.